This record covers a single T cell receptor beta chain. TCRdb keeps only in-frame clones here, not all; method: immunoSEQ multiplex PCR. The table includes more than 70,000 clones, about 90% detected once. Germline trimming cut 6 bases from V and 5 bases from J; bases unmatched to any gene: 10. The CDR3 loop spans 15 amino acids. CDR1 and CDR2 from the germline V gene are LGHNT and FRNRAP. These data come from a study of blood T cell repertoires in COVID-19. Study context: COVID-19 samples, acute and convalescent, were from the United States, Italy and Spain. PBMCs, B-cell-depleted T cells, or T cells were the source of the cDNA or gDNA that made up the material.

The sample taken for sequencing was peripheral blood. This receptor was taken from a woman aged 45-59 years in a cohort sampled during active COVID-19. The chain combines TRBV12-5 with TRBJ2-1; TRBD1 aligns across 7 bases. The CDR3 region has the DNA TGTGCTAGTGGCCCCCCCGGACAGGTCCACAATGAGCAGTTCTTC. It encodes CASGPPGQVHNEQFF.